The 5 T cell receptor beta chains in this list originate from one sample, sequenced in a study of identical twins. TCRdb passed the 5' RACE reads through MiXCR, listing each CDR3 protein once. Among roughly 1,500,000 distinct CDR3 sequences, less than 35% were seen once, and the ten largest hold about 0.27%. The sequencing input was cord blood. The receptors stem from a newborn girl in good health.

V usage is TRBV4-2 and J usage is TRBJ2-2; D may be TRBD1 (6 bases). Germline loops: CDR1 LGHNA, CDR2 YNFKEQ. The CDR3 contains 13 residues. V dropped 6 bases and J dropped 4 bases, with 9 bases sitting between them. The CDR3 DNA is TGTGCCAGCAGTTACAGGGCCACCGGGGAGCTGTTTTTT. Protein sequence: CASSYRATGELFF.

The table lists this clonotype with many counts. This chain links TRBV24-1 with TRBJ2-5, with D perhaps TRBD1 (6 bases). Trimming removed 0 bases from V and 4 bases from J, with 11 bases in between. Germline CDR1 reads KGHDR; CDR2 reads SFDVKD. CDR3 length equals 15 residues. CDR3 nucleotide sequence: TGTGCCACCAGTGATTTGGGCAGGGGACGAGAGACCCAGTACTTC. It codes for CATSDLGRGRETQYF.

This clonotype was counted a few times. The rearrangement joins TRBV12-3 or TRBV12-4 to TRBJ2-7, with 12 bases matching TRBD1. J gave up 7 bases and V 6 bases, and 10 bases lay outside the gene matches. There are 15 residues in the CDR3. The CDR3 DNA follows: TGTGCCAGCAGGTGGGACAGGGGGCGAGTGGGAGAGCAGTACTTC. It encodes CASRWDRGRVGEQYF.

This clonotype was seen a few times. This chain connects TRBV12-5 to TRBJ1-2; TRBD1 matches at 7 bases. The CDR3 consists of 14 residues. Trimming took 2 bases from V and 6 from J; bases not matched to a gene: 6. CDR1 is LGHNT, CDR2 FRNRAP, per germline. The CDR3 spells CASGLTGAADGYTF. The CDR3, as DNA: TGTGCTAGTGGTTTGACAGGGGCGGCAGATGGCTACACCTTC.

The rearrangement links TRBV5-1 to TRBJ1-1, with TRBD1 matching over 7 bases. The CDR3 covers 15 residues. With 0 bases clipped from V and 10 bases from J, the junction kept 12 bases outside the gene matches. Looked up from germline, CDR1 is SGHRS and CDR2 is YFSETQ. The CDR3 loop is CASSLGQGGIIRAFF. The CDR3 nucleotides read TGCGCCAGCAGCTTGGGACAGGGAGGGATTATTCGAGCTTTCTTT.